Sequencing of this TCR beta chain was carried out in a study of cytomegalovirus exposure and HLA in healthy donors. The PCR employed 60 Vbeta primers together with 13 Jbeta primers. Assay used: immunoSEQ multiplex PCR; TCRdb lists only in-frame clones, some missing. In total, the table holds around 70,000 clones. V lost 7 bases and J lost 6, with 15 bases in between. The germline V gene encodes CDR1 MDHEN and CDR2 SYDVKM. The CDR3 covers 14 residues. This receptor was taken from a female donor in good health and CMV-seropositive. The sample comprised PBMCs. The chain has TRBV28 and TRBJ1-4; D ambiguous. CDR3 loop: CASTSFQADEKLFF. The CDR3 DNA reads as TGTGCCAGCACTTCGTTTCAAGCGGATGAAAAACTGTTTTTT. The variable domain in full, completed from reference TRBV28 and TRBJ1-4, reads DVKVTQSSRYLVKRTGEKVFLECVQDMDHENMFWYRQDPGLGLRLIYFSYDVKMKEKGDIPEGYSVSREKKERFSLILESASTNQTSMYLCASTSFQADEKLFFGSGTQLSVL.